These 12 T cell receptor beta chains share one sample of origin, sequenced in a study of shared clonotypes between healthy human individuals. The table came from immunoSEQ multiplex PCR; TCRdb's copy has only in-frame clones and leaves some out. The top ten hold about 1.5% of the sample, which has about 1 million clones, about 76% seen once. The source material was memory CD4+ T cells sorted from blood. Subset given: CD45RA-negative fraction. The receptors originated from a man aged 18-30 years in good health.

This chain joins TRBV11-3 and TRBJ2-7; 7 bases are shared with TRBD1. The CDR3 sequence is 14 residues long. Unmatched junction bases numbered 2, after V lost 3 bases and J lost 0 bases. In germline, CDR1 is SGHNT, CDR2 YENEEA. The CDR3 protein is CASSFQGDSYEQYF. DNA of the CDR3: TGTGCCAGCAGCTTCCAGGGGGACTCCTACGAGCAGTACTTC.

The V and J genes are TRBV19 and TRBJ2-7; 9 bases map to TRBD2. The CDR3 runs to 16 residues. The V gene's germline CDR1 is LNHDA and CDR2 SQIVND (reference sequence). V was pared by 4 bases and J by 5 bases, with 12 bases of the junction left unmatched. CDR3 coding DNA: TGTGCCAGTAGTAGCGGGAGGGCCCAGAAAAGCGACGAGCAGTACTTC. Residues: CASSSGRAQKSDEQYF.

As DNA, the CDR3 is TGTGCCAGTAGCCTAGCGGGGGGGCGAGGCACCGGGGAGCTGTTTTTT. This sequence encodes CASSLAGGRGTGELFF. The V and J genes are TRBV19 and TRBJ2-2; TRBD2 matches at 12 bases. Germline trimming cut 6 bases from V and 4 bases from J; bases unmatched to any gene: 6. CDR3 length: 16 residues. Germline CDR1 and CDR2: LNHDA and SQIVND (reference sequence).

V is TRBV7-6 and J is TRBJ2-1; D remains ambiguous. The CDR3 loop spans 16 amino acids. V lost 5 bases to trimming and J lost 4 bases, with 18 bases between them. Germline values: CDR1 SGHVS, CDR2 FNYEAQ. CDR3 nucleotide sequence: TGTGCCAGCAGCCCCCACTCTGACACTCTTTACAATGAGCAGTTCTTC. Translated, it gives CASSPHSDTLYNEQFF.

The rearrangement joins TRBV5-4 to TRBJ2-5; TRBD1 is a possible D gene (6 bases). CDR1 SGHNT and CDR2 YYREEE come from the germline V gene (reference sequence). The CDR3 contains 13 residues. V dropped 4 bases and J dropped 4 bases, with 11 bases sitting between them. The CDR3 protein is CASSQGLAETQYF. CDR3 sequence (DNA): TGTGCCAGCAGCCAGGGGTTAGCAGAGACCCAGTACTTC.

CDR3 region: CASSPTRGGGMQKETQYF. DNA of the CDR3: TGCGCCAGCAGCCCTACCAGGGGCGGGGGGATGCAAAAAGAGACCCAGTACTTC. The chain has TRBV5-1 and TRBJ2-5; 8 nucleotides match TRBD2. V lost 4 bases and J lost 3; bases outside the gene matches: 17. The CDR3 runs to 18 residues. CDR1 and CDR2 from the germline V gene are SGHRS and YFSETQ. The full variable domain, its missing parts supplied by reference TRBV5-1 and TRBJ2-5, is KAGVTQTPRYLIKTRGQQVTLSCSPISGHRSVSWYQQTPGQGLQFLFEYFSETQRNKGNFPGRFSGRQFSNSRSEMNVSTLELGDSALYLCASSPTRGGGMQKETQYFGPGTRLLVL.

The chain combines TRBV6-5 with TRBJ1-2; 7 bases map to TRBD1. The CDR3 sequence is 14 residues long. Germline V gene sequence: CDR1 MNHEY, CDR2 SVGAGI. Trimming cost V 6 bases and J 3 bases; bases outside gene matches: 7. The CDR3 region has the DNA TGTGCCAGCAGCCGGACAGGCCCCCACTATGGCTACACCTTC. Translation gives CASSRTGPHYGYTF.

This clone was observed a single time. This chain connects TRBV15 to TRBJ2-5; 7 nucleotides agree with TRBD1. V lost 4 bases, J lost 1 base, and 6 bases stayed unmatched. The length of the CDR3 is 15 residues. Germline V CDR1 and CDR2: LNHNV, YYDKDF (reference sequence). CDR3 region: CATSIITGVQETQYF. The CDR3 nucleotides read TGTGCCACCAGCATTATCACAGGGGTCCAAGAGACCCAGTACTTC. Complete variable domain (other parts from reference TRBV15 and TRBJ2-5): DAMVIQNPRYQVTQFGKPVTLSCSQTLNHNVMYWYQQKSSQAPKLLFHYYDKDFNNEADTPDNFQSRRPNTSFCFLDIRSPGLGDTAMYLCATSIITGVQETQYFGPGTRLLVL.

V and J are TRBV11-3 and TRBJ1-3; tentative D call: TRBD1 (6 bases). Trimming stripped 0 bases from V and 3 bases from J, with 12 bases between. This CDR3 has 16 residues. Germline V gives CDR1 SGHNT, CDR2 YENEEA. The CDR3 loop reads CASSLEVQGGGNTIYF. In nucleotides, the CDR3 is TGTGCCAGCAGCTTAGAGGTACAGGGAGGTGGAAACACCATATATTTT.

The chain joins TRBV2 to TRBJ1-5, with 7 bases identical to TRBD1. There are 15 residues in the CDR3. Trimming removed 6 bases from V and 4 bases from J; junction bases left unmatched: 9. Germline CDR1 is SNHLY and CDR2 is FYNNEI. The CDR3 DNA reads TGTGCCAGCAGGGAATGGACAGGACCAAATCAGCCCCAGCATTTT. Translation: CASREWTGPNQPQHF. The variable domain in full, with the rest retrieved from reference TRBV2 and TRBJ1-5, is EPEVTQTPSHQVTQMGQEVILRCVPISNHLYFYWYRQILGQKVEFLVSFYNNEISEKSEIFDDQFSVERPDGSNFTLKIRSTKLEDSAMYFCASREWTGPNQPQHFGDGTRLSIL.

This clone has a handful of counts. The chain links TRBV7-9 to TRBJ2-2; perhaps TRBD1 as D (6 bases). Deletions cut 4 bases from V and 0 bases from J, with 12 bases between. This CDR3 region has 16 residues. Looked up from germline, CDR1 is SEHNR and CDR2 is FQNEAQ (reference sequence). The CDR3 reads CASSSYGTTNTGELFF. CDR3 nucleotide sequence: TGTGCCAGCAGCTCTTACGGGACAACGAACACCGGGGAGCTGTTTTTT.

This rearrangement joins TRBV5-1 to TRBJ1-1, with D perhaps TRBD1 (6 bases). The CDR3 runs 16 residues. The V gene's germline CDR1 is SGHRS and CDR2 YFSETQ. V lost 0 bases and J 4 bases, leaving 16 bases between the germline ends. This CDR3 reads CASSLGEQGLGTEAFF. CDR3 nucleotides: TGCGCCAGCAGCTTGGGGGAACAGGGCTTAGGCACTGAAGCTTTCTTT.